The rows below give T cell receptor beta chains drawn from one sample of a study of cytomegalovirus exposure and HLA in healthy donors. Sequencing used immunoSEQ multiplex PCR; TCRdb keeps in-frame clones, though not all of them. This sample yields roughly 130,000 clones, of which almost 85% are seen a single time; 2.7% belongs to the top ten. The sample comprised PBMCs. All receptors come from a boy aged 2 to 10 in good health and CMV-seronegative. Both conserved end residues are part of each CDR3. A D gene is named only where the DNA matches it firmly.

d_gene	j_gene	v_gene	CDR3aa	CDR3nt
.	TRBJ1-2	TRBV9	CASSASGSTYGYTF	TGTGCCAGCAGCGCGTCGGGTTCGACTTATGGCTACACCTTC
TRBD2	TRBJ2-3	TRBV27	CASRPGLRRDTQYF	TGTGCCAGCAGGCCGGGACTACGCCGAGATACGCAGTATTTT
TRBD2	TRBJ2-3	TRBV15	CATSGAGGRDTQYF	TGTGCCACCAGCGGAGCGGGAGGACGAGATACGCAGTATTTT
TRBD1	TRBJ2-3	TRBV5-6	CASSLGDRGVDTQYF	TGTGCCAGCAGCTTGGGCGACAGGGGAGTTGATACGCAGTATTTT
.	TRBJ1-3	TRBV11-2	CASSPGGGANTIYF	TGTGCCAGCAGCCCCGGGGGGGGTGCGAACACCATATATTTT
TRBD1	TRBJ1-4	TRBV11-2	CASSLDGQGNEKLFF	TGTGCCAGCAGCTTAGACGGACAGGGGAATGAAAAACTGTTTTTT
TRBD2	TRBJ2-5	TRBV18	CASSPGLAGGETQYF	TGTGCCAGCTCACCAGGACTAGCGGGGGGCGAGACCCAGTACTTC
TRBD1	TRBJ1-6	TRBV19	CASSLDRVSSYNSPLHF	TGTGCCAGTAGCCTCGACAGGGTGAGCTCCTATAATTCACCCCTCCACTTT
.	TRBJ2-2	TRBV19	CASTFLTTGELFF	TGTGCCAGTACCTTCCTGACAACCGGGGAGCTGTTTTTT
TRBD1	TRBJ2-7	TRBV2	CASSGGGGPYEQYF	TGTGCCAGCAGTGGAGGGGGCGGGCCCTACGAGCAGTACTTC
.	TRBJ1-2	TRBV19	CAGSMRGRGYGYTF	TGTGCCGGTAGTATGAGGGGCAGGGGATATGGCTACACCTTC